The entry below describes one TCR beta chain. Its specificity is unknown. The data originate from a study of T cells expressing NK-cell markers. For the study at large: Seven donors tested HCMV-seropositive and one tested seronegative among the eight sequenced. Whole-study findings and limits: It remained uncertain whether the expanded NKG2C+ T cell clones were specific for HCMV antigens. Researchers report these clonotypes also headed the CD3+CD56-NKG2C+ fraction in a few donors.

One entry per CDR3 protein, without DNA, is what TCRdb gives after re-calling the 5' RACE reads. This sample lists 150,000 to 170,000 distinct CDR3 sequences; its ten largest clones have around 35%. The CDR3 extends over 12 amino acids. CDR1 is KGHDR and CDR2 is SFDVKD in the germline V gene. This receptor was taken from a woman in her forties or fifties in good health. Sample: blood T cells: a sorted CD56 or NKG2C T cell subset, CD4+ or CD8+ T cells, or bulk PBMC T cells (not recorded which). The J gene is TRBJ2-2, the V gene TRBV24-1. The CDR3 here is CATRPGTGELFF.